Listed below are T cell receptor beta chains from one sample, sequenced in a study of shared clonotypes between healthy human individuals. Some clones are missing from TCRdb's copy, which holds only in-frame ones; the method was immunoSEQ multiplex PCR. Here the sample spans about 2.5 million clones, just under 95% being singletons. The sample was naive CD4+ T cells from PBMCs. The receptors were gathered from a man aged 18 to 35 in good health. Some clones in this sample may be carry-over from other donors' samples. Both conserved end residues are part of each CDR3. D genes are given only for firm matches. Expanded clones are given a class, and other clones once, few, many or no size at all.

once	TRBV28	TRBD1	TRBJ2-7	CASSPTGAGSYEQYF	TGTGCCAGCAGTCCCACAGGGGCGGGCTCCTACGAGCAGTACTTC
.	TRBV27	.	TRBJ1-3	CASSFSGAPGNTIYF	TGTGCCAGCAGTTTTAGTGGGGCGCCAGGAAACACCATATATTTT
.	TRBV11-2	TRBD2	TRBJ2-1	CASRRLAGRSYNEQFF	TGTGCCAGCAGGCGACTAGCGGGACGGTCCTACAATGAGCAGTTCTTC
.	TRBV7-9	.	TRBJ2-7	CASSLVDGEQYF	TGTGCCAGCAGCTTGGTGGACGGCGAGCAGTACTTC
.	TRBV19	.	TRBJ1-3	CASSIYAASSGNTIYF	TGTGCCAGTAGTATCTATGCAGCCTCCTCTGGAAACACCATATATTTT
once	TRBV2	.	TRBJ2-2	CAGGTAKTGELFF	TGTGCCGGGGGGACTGCCAAGACCGGGGAGCTGTTTTTT
.	TRBV27	TRBD2	TRBJ2-7	CASSEREGYEQYF	TGTGCCAGCAGCGAGCGGGAGGGCTACGAGCAGTACTTC
.	TRBV6-5	.	TRBJ2-5	CASSYPNDQETQYF	TGTGCCAGCAGTTACCCAAACGACCAAGAGACCCAGTACTTC
.	TRBV5-8	.	TRBJ2-3	CASSLFGDADTQYF	TGTGCCAGCAGCTTGTTCGGGGACGCAGATACGCAGTATTTT
.	TRBV19	.	TRBJ1-1	CASREGGKAFF	TGTGCCAGTAGGGAAGGGGGTAAAGCTTTCTTT
.	TRBV28	TRBD1	TRBJ1-5	CASSDTGVGSNQPQHF	TGTGCCAGCAGCGACACAGGGGTTGGGAGCAATCAGCCCCAGCATTTT
.	TRBV5-1	TRBD1	TRBJ2-7	CASSSGTGYNEQYF	TGCGCCAGCAGCTCCGGGACAGGGTATAACGAGCAGTACTTC
.	TRBV5-1	TRBD1	TRBJ2-2	CASSPLGQENTGELFF	TGCGCCAGCAGCCCCCTAGGACAGGAGAACACCGGGGAGCTGTTTTTT
.	TRBV14	.	TRBJ1-5	CASSQDYRRNNQPQHF	TGTGCCAGCAGCCAAGATTATCGCAGGAACAATCAGCCCCAGCATTTT
.	TRBV18	TRBD1	TRBJ2-7	CASSPNPPDRGLAYEQYF	TGTGCCAGCTCACCGAACCCACCCGACAGGGGCCTGGCGTACGAGCAGTACTTC
.	TRBV27	TRBD1	TRBJ2-3	CASSRWDRSTDTQYF	TGTGCCAGCAGCCGTTGGGACAGGAGCACAGATACGCAGTATTTT
.	TRBV19	.	TRBJ2-3	CASSNRDRATDTQYF	TGTGCCAGTAGTAACCGGGACCGAGCCACAGATACGCAGTATTTT
.	TRBV30	.	TRBJ1-1	CAWSVGHPLF	TGTGCCTGGAGTGTAGGTCACCCTCTCTTT
.	TRBV20-1	.	TRBJ2-5	CSASSEETQYF	TGCAGTGCTAGTAGCGAAGAGACCCAGTACTTC
few	TRBV6-5	TRBD1	TRBJ1-2	CASSWDRSGYTF	TGTGCCAGCAGTTGGGACAGATCTGGCTACACCTTC
.	TRBV11-2	.	TRBJ2-3	CASSLQGGTQYF	TGTGCCAGCAGCTTACAGGGAGGTACGCAGTATTTT
.	TRBV5-1	TRBD2	TRBJ2-7	CASSLYGGRPSYEQYF	TGCGCCAGCAGCTTGTACGGCGGGAGGCCCTCCTACGAGCAGTACTTC
.	TRBV5-5	.	TRBJ1-2	CASIRTVGGYGYTF	TGTGCCAGCATCCGGACAGTGGGAGGCTATGGCTACACCTTC
.	TRBV5-1	TRBD1	TRBJ1-4	CASSPQGGGAGEKLFF	TGCGCCAGCAGCCCACAGGGAGGGGGCGCCGGTGAAAAACTGTTTTTT
.	TRBV30	TRBD2	TRBJ2-3	CAGSGIRSTDTQYF	TGTGCCGGAAGCGGGATTCGAAGCACAGATACGCAGTATTTT
few	TRBV20-1	.	TRBJ1-1	CSARDLVFF	TGCAGTGCTAGAGATCTTGTTTTCTTT
.	TRBV30	.	TRBJ1-2	CAWMAVYGYTF	TGTGCCTGGATGGCAGTCTATGGCTACACCTTC
.	TRBV7-3	.	TRBJ2-1	CASSLSSDYNEQFF	TGTGCCAGCAGCTTATCCAGCGACTACAATGAGCAGTTCTTC